Included here is one T cell receptor beta chain sequence, with context. Its cognate antigen is unknown. The data belong to a study of cytotoxic CD8 clonotypes in ibrutinib-treated CLL. Findings and caveats of the study: Public clonotypes proved infrequent, and on treatment they shrank or remained steady. Baseline clonality, above age-matched healthy donor levels, tracked circulating CD8+ T-cell counts.

Method: immunoSEQ multiplex PCR; TCRdb's copy keeps in-frame clones and lacks some. The sample includes approximately 190,000 clones, approximately 75% of them seen just once. The clonotype comes from a human donor with chronic lymphocytic leukemia. Here the sequenced sample was PBMCs, taken after 12 months of ibrutinib treatment.

The CDR3 sequence is CAISPGLAGTRSYEQYF. CDR3 coding DNA: TGTGCCATCAGCCCCGGACTAGCGGGAACAAGATCCTACGAGCAGTACTTC. The chain recombines TRBV10-3 with TRBJ2-7, with TRBD2 matching 12 bases. Germline assignment: CDR1 ENHRY and CDR2 SYGVKD. The CDR3 consists of 17 residues. Trimming cost V 6 bases and J 1 base; bases outside gene matches: 10.